The 30 T cell receptor beta chains reported below all come from one sample, sequenced in a study of shared clonotypes between healthy human individuals. Libraries were prepared by immunoSEQ multiplex PCR; TCRdb keeps only in-frame clonotypes and omits some of them. Of 1.5 million to 2.5 million clones in the sample, just under 95% were seen once. Naive CD8 cells lacked CD45RO, underwent positive selection for CCR7 and left out terminally differentiated effector memory CD45RA+ cells. The sample taken for sequencing was naive CD8+ T cells sorted from blood. The receptors come from a man aged 18 to 35 in good health.

This sequence joins TRBV6-5 and TRBJ1-1; D gene ambiguous. This CDR3 comprises 15 residues. Germline CDR1 MNHEY, CDR2 SVGAGI. V dropped 5 bases and J dropped 4 bases, with 17 bases sitting between them. The CDR3 region has the DNA TGTGCCAGCAGTACCCGGGTCGAAGGGCCCACTGAAGCTTTCTTT. Translating it yields CASSTRVEGPTEAFF.

This chain connects TRBV27 to TRBJ2-1; 8 positions agree with TRBD2. CDR1 and CDR2 (germline): MNHEY, SMNVEV (reference sequence). Germline trimming cut 7 bases from V and 10 bases from J; bases unmatched to any gene: 15. CDR3 length: 15 residues. CDR3 protein: CASTVSGGAWKEQFF. The CDR3 DNA reads as TGTGCCAGCACCGTGAGCGGGGGCGCATGGAAGGAGCAGTTCTTC.

The gene calls are TRBV11-2 and TRBJ2-3, with 10 bases identical to TRBD1. Germline CDR1 reads SGHAT; CDR2 reads FQNNGV. The CDR3 has 16 residues. V lost 5 bases and J lost 3; bases outside the gene matches: 8. The CDR3 DNA sequence: TGTGCCAGCAGCACCAGGACAGGGGGATGGACAGATACGCAGTATTTT. Translation: CASSTRTGGWTDTQYF.

The V and J genes are TRBV28 and TRBJ2-3; 9 bases match TRBD2. The CDR3 covers 15 residues. The germline gives CDR1 MDHEN, CDR2 SYDVKM. Germline trimming cut 3 bases from V and 4 bases from J; bases unmatched to any gene: 5. The CDR3 protein is CASSFGRGGPDTQYF. For the CDR3, the DNA is TGTGCCAGCAGTTTTGGGCGGGGGGGCCCAGATACGCAGTATTTT.

V is TRBV4-1 and J is TRBJ2-4; D gene unclear. Germline loops: CDR1 MGHRA, CDR2 YSYEKL. The ends were cut back, 1 base at V and 0 bases at J, with 7 bases in the middle. The CDR3 length is 15 residues. In DNA form, the CDR3 reads TGCGCCAGCAGCCAAGCGGCAGGAGCCAAAAACATTCAGTACTTC. Protein sequence: CASSQAAGAKNIQYF.

This chain connects TRBV9 to TRBJ2-3; 8 bases match TRBD2. V lost 3 bases and J lost 6; bases outside the gene matches: 9. The V gene's germline CDR1 is SGDLS and CDR2 YYNGEE. The CDR3 loop spans 15 amino acids. CDR3 sequence: CASSGGAGAGDTQYF. The CDR3 DNA follows: TGTGCCAGCAGCGGGGGAGCGGGAGCAGGGGATACGCAGTATTTT.

This chain connects TRBV23-1 to TRBJ1-1, with a weak D call TRBD1 (5 bases). TRBV23-1 is assigned to the ORF class and has an uncertain function. The CDR3 consists of 15 residues. The V gene lost 2 bases and the J gene lost 7 bases, with 17 bases spanning the gap. The CDR3 reads CASSQKAGSLGEAFF. In DNA form, the CDR3 reads TGCGCCAGCAGTCAAAAGGCAGGGTCGCTCGGTGAAGCTTTCTTT.

This chain uses TRBV23-1 with TRBJ2-3, with unresolved D. TRBV23-1 qualifies as an ORF whose function is uncertain. The CDR3 has 19 amino acids. Trimming stripped 4 bases from V and 0 bases from J, with 23 bases between. The CDR3 DNA follows: TGCGCCAGCAGTCGAACGTCCCTCTATAAGCGAGATAGCACAGATACGCAGTATTTT. This codes for CASSRTSLYKRDSTDTQYF.

This clone has only one observation. The chain combines TRBV4-1 with TRBJ2-5, with 8 bases that match TRBD2. The V segment lost 4 bases and the J segment 5 bases; nucleotides outside the gene matches: 6. CDR1 and CDR2 (germline): MGHRA, YSYEKL. The length of the CDR3 is 14 residues. CDR3 protein: CASSLTSGWETQYF. CDR3 sequence (DNA): TGCGCCAGCAGCCTCACTAGCGGATGGGAGACCCAGTACTTC.

The CDR3 nucleotides are TGTGCCAGCACCCTGGGCAGCCAAGAGACCCAGTACTTC. Residues: CASTLGSQETQYF. This chain connects TRBV7-9 to TRBJ2-5; no clear D gene. Trimming shortened V by 7 bases and J by 1 base, and 10 bases separated the two germline ends. CDR1 and CDR2 (germline): SEHNR, FQNEAQ (reference sequence). This CDR3 region has 13 residues.

The chain carries TRBV9 and TRBJ2-3, with 7 bases aligning to TRBD1. CDR1 is SGDLS, CDR2 YYNGEE, per germline. With V trimmed by 4 bases and J by 1 base, 15 bases remained unmatched. This CDR3 spans 18 amino acids. The CDR3: CASSPPSGTEFGTDTQYF. The CDR3 DNA sequence: TGTGCCAGCAGCCCCCCGTCCGGGACAGAATTTGGCACAGATACGCAGTATTTT.

The rearrangement joins TRBV9 to TRBJ1-2; TRBD1 matches 11 bases. There are 15 residues in the CDR3. With 3 bases clipped from V and 7 bases from J, the junction kept 8 bases outside the gene matches. Germline V CDR1 and CDR2: SGDLS, YYNGEE. CDR3 sequence: CASSETGQGAVGYTF. For the CDR3, the DNA is TGTGCCAGCAGCGAAACTGGACAGGGGGCCGTTGGCTACACCTTC.

The CDR3 bases are TGTGCCAGCAGCTTAGAGGACGACAGGGACTATGGCTACACCTTC. Its protein product is CASSLEDDRDYGYTF. The chain uses TRBV7-9 and TRBJ1-2; TRBD1 aligns across 7 bases. CDR1 and CDR2 (germline): SEHNR, FQNEAQ (reference sequence). The CDR3 length is 15 residues. Unmatched junction bases numbered 5, after V lost 1 base and J lost 3 bases.

This chain uses TRBV19 with TRBJ2-7; D is unresolved. Trimming pared 5 bases from V and 7 bases from J, leaving 21 bases between. The CDR3 loop spans 15 amino acids. Germline V gene sequence: CDR1 LNHDA, CDR2 SQIVND (reference sequence). The CDR3 region has the DNA TGTGCCAGTAGTTTCCACCGGGCCCCCACGGAAGAGCAGTACTTC. The encoded protein is CASSFHRAPTEEQYF.

CDR3 sequence reads: CASSEGTGSYEQYF. CDR3 in DNA: TGTGCCAGTAGTGAAGGGACAGGCTCCTACGAGCAGTACTTC. This chain connects TRBV19 to TRBJ2-7; 8 bases line up with TRBD1. The CDR3 consists of 14 residues. J lost 0 bases, V lost 5 bases, and 3 bases had no gene match. The germline V gene encodes CDR1 LNHDA and CDR2 SQIVND (reference sequence).

V usage is TRBV4-1 and J usage is TRBJ1-5, with 10 bases identical to TRBD1. In germline, CDR1 is MGHRA, CDR2 YSYEKL. Trimming removed 1 base from V and 5 bases from J; junction bases left unmatched: 2. The CDR3 has 15 residues. CDR3 protein: CASSQGQGADQPQHF. The DNA for the CDR3 is TGCGCCAGCAGCCAAGGACAGGGGGCGGATCAGCCCCAGCATTTT.

J is TRBJ1-3 and V is TRBV7-9; no definite D call. CDR3 length: 15 residues. Deletions cut 3 bases from V and 0 bases from J, with 9 bases between. Germline V CDR1 and CDR2: SEHNR, FQNEAQ (reference sequence). The CDR3 region is CASSFYSGSGNTIYF. The CDR3, as DNA: TGTGCCAGCAGCTTTTATTCCGGCTCTGGAAACACCATATATTTT.

The V call is TRBV7-9, the J call TRBJ2-7; 9 bases map to TRBD1. The CDR3 consists of 15 residues. Germline values: CDR1 SEHNR, CDR2 FQNEAQ (reference sequence). The trim removed 1 base at V and 4 bases at J, leaving 5 bases unmatched. CDR3 sequence (DNA): TGTGCCAGCAGCTTAGATTTACAGGGGGCGTACGAGCAGTACTTC. It codes for CASSLDLQGAYEQYF.

As regards this clone: Other nucleotide sequences in the sample specify the same CDR3. The chain links TRBV6-1 to TRBJ2-7; 12 nucleotides align to TRBD2. Looked up from germline, CDR1 is MNHNS and CDR2 is SASEGT. The CDR3 totals 15 residues. V trimming: 1 base; J trimming: 4 bases; junction bases outside the gene matches: 2. CDR3 loop: CASSEGLAGVYEQYF. In nucleotides, the CDR3 is TGTGCCAGCAGTGAAGGACTAGCGGGAGTTTACGAGCAGTACTTC.

The rearrangement joins TRBV29-1 to TRBJ2-2, with D perhaps TRBD2 (6 bases). Germline assignment: CDR1 SQVTM and CDR2 ANQGSEA. The CDR3 has 14 amino acids. The V gene lost 6 bases and the J gene lost 0 bases, with 11 bases spanning the gap. CDR3 sequence reads: CSVSGTSNTGELFF. DNA for the CDR3: TGCAGCGTCTCAGGGACTTCGAACACCGGGGAGCTGTTTTTT.

This chain links TRBV5-4 with TRBJ1-1; D is unresolved. V lost 1 base, J lost 5 bases, and 12 bases lay in between. The V gene's germline CDR1 is SGHNT and CDR2 YYREEE (reference sequence). The CDR3 consists of 14 residues. CDR3 in amino acids: CASSLRPGRTEAFF. In DNA, the CDR3 is TGTGCCAGCAGCTTGCGTCCGGGGAGAACTGAAGCTTTCTTT.

The chain uses TRBV5-4 and TRBJ1-2, with TRBD1 matching over 7 bases. The V gene end was trimmed by 5 bases and the J gene end by 5 bases; junction bases not matched to a gene: 6. Germline V CDR1 and CDR2: SGHNT, YYREEE (reference sequence). There are 13 residues in the CDR3. CDR3 sequence: CASSPTGLYGYTF. For the CDR3, the DNA is TGTGCCAGCAGTCCGACAGGGTTGTATGGCTACACCTTC.

The CDR3 loop reads CASSPAVGGTGELFF. CDR3 bases: TGTGCCAGCAGTCCCGCTGTCGGGGGCACCGGGGAGCTGTTTTTT. The chain combines TRBV27 with TRBJ2-2; the D gene is possibly TRBD2 (6 bases). CDR3 length: 15 residues. Per germline, CDR1 MNHEY and CDR2 SMNVEV (reference sequence). Trimming left V 5 bases short and J 4 bases short, with 14 bases between.

This chain connects TRBV2 to TRBJ1-3, with D hard to call. The CDR3 consists of 12 residues. CDR1 is SNHLY, CDR2 FYNNEI, per germline. With 3 bases removed from V and 8 bases from J, the gap between germline ends came to 8 bases. CDR3 sequence reads: CASSDLTDTIYF. CDR3 nucleotides: TGTGCCAGCAGTGACCTTACGGACACCATATATTTT.

The chain has TRBV7-9 and TRBJ2-2; TRBD1 matches at 9 bases. Germline CDR1 SEHNR, CDR2 FQNEAQ (reference sequence). Trimming removed 4 bases from V and 5 bases from J; junction bases left unmatched: 5. The CDR3 has 15 amino acids. The CDR3 sequence: CASSSRDRETGELFF. The DNA for the CDR3 is TGTGCCAGCAGCTCCCGGGACAGGGAAACCGGGGAGCTGTTTTTT.

As regards this clone: The identical CDR3 is also encoded by other nucleotide sequences in the sample. This sequence joins TRBV7-9 and TRBJ2-2; D gene uncertain. This CDR3 has 13 amino acids. Trimming pared 5 bases from V and 2 bases from J, leaving 6 bases between. Germline V CDR1 and CDR2: SEHNR, FQNEAQ (reference sequence). CDR3 nucleotide sequence: TGTGCCAGCAGCCCCTTCAACACCGGGGAGCTGTTTTTT. This translates into CASSPFNTGELFF.

As concerns this clone: Other DNA sequences from this sample encode an identical CDR3 as well. This rearrangement joins TRBV7-9 to TRBJ2-7; D not certain. The germline V gene encodes CDR1 SEHNR and CDR2 FQNEAQ (reference sequence). The germline V and J ends were trimmed by 6 bases and 1 base, with 10 bases remaining between them. The CDR3 covers 13 residues. In DNA form, the CDR3 reads TGTGCCAGCAGGCAAGGCGGATCCTACGAGCAGTACTTC. Protein sequence: CASRQGGSYEQYF.

This clone was recorded only once. The chain is built from TRBV10-2 and TRBJ2-3; a possible D gene is TRBD2 (5 bases). Between the trimmed V and J ends, which lost 3 bases and 4 bases, there was a span of 11 bases. Germline-derived CDR1 and CDR2 are WSHSY and SAAADI. The CDR3 length is 14 residues. The DNA of the CDR3 is TGCGCCAGCAGTGATGTTGGTAGCGCAGATACGCAGTATTTT. It is translated as CASSDVGSADTQYF.

The chain links TRBV6-5 to TRBJ2-1; tentative D call: TRBD1 (5 bases). V was cut by 5 bases and J by 0 bases, with 8 bases left in between. This CDR3 is 14 amino acids long. CDR1 MNHEY and CDR2 SVGAGI come from the germline V gene. In nucleotides, the CDR3 is TGTGCCAGCAGTATAAGGGGCTCCTACAATGAGCAGTTCTTC. Protein product: CASSIRGSYNEQFF.

V and J are TRBV2 and TRBJ2-1; 7 bases match TRBD1. The J segment lost 2 bases and the V segment lost 6 bases, leaving 7 bases of the junction unmatched. Per germline, CDR1 SNHLY and CDR2 FYNNEI. This CDR3 has 15 amino acids. CDR3 protein: CASRYTGAAYNEQFF. In nucleotides, the CDR3 is TGTGCCAGCAGATACACAGGGGCCGCCTACAATGAGCAGTTCTTC.